Listed here are 30 T cell receptor beta chains from one sample, sequenced in a study of blood T cell repertoires in COVID-19. The protocol was immunoSEQ multiplex PCR, while the TCRdb copy is restricted to in-frame clones and leaves out a portion. This sample carries 180,000 or so clones, 88% of them seen once, and the ten largest clones take around 1.5%. Material for sequencing was peripheral blood. The receptors come from a man in his late teens or twenties with active or convalescent COVID-19.

J is TRBJ2-7 and V is TRBV7-9; 8 bases line up with TRBD2. Trimming at V came to 5 bases and at J to 6 bases, leaving 9 bases not matched to a gene. CDR3 size: 14 residues. The germline V gene has CDR1 SEHNR and CDR2 FQNEAQ (reference sequence). CDR3 in DNA: TGTGCCAGCAGCGGGCGGGGGGCCCCCAGCGAGCAGTACTTC. It translates to CASSGRGAPSEQYF.

This clone was seen just once. The rearrangement joins TRBV6-6 to TRBJ2-7; TRBD1 agrees at 7 bases. CDR1 is MNHNY and CDR2 is SVGAGI in the germline V gene (reference sequence). CDR3 length equals 14 residues. V shed 5 bases, J shed 3 bases, and the junction held 7 bases outside the gene matches. Here the CDR3 DNA reads TGTGCCAGCAGTCCGAACCGACAGGGCTACGAGCAGTACTTC. It codes for CASSPNRQGYEQYF.

The gene calls are TRBV11-2 and TRBJ2-1; 8 bases match TRBD2. Germline V gene data show CDR1 as SGHAT and CDR2 as FQNNGV. The CDR3 has 17 amino acids. Trimming took 3 bases from V and 7 from J; bases not matched to a gene: 14. The CDR3 here is CASSLGGGAGAGNEQFF. Written as DNA, the CDR3 is TGTGCCAGCAGCTTGGGGGGTGGAGCGGGAGCGGGGAATGAGCAGTTCTTC.

The gene calls are TRBV7-9 and TRBJ1-2; a possible D gene is TRBD1 (6 bases). V was shortened by 3 bases and J by 8 bases, with 16 bases between the two germline ends. Germline assignment: CDR1 SEHNR and CDR2 FQNEAQ (reference sequence). The CDR3 covers 14 residues. The CDR3 DNA is TGTGCCAGCAGCTTGGGGGCCAGAGGCAGGGGCTACACCTTC. Translating it yields CASSLGARGRGYTF.

This rearrangement joins TRBV2 to TRBJ1-2, with a tentative D call TRBD1 (5 bases). The CDR3 contains 14 residues. V was pared by 2 bases and J by 8 bases, with 15 bases between. Germline values: CDR1 SNHLY, CDR2 FYNNEI. The CDR3 region is CASSETAGSKGYTF. CDR3 nucleotides: TGTGCCAGCAGTGAAACGGCAGGGTCCAAAGGCTACACCTTC.

Details on this clone: At the DNA level, this CDR3 is encoded by other sequences in the same sample as well. CDR3 nucleotides: TGTGCCAGTAGTATACCCGGCACAGATACGCAGTATTTT. This codes for CASSIPGTDTQYF. This sequence joins TRBV19 and TRBJ2-3; D unclear. The CDR3 has 13 amino acids. The V end lost 2 bases, the J end lost 1 base, and 4 bases lay between the germline ends. Per germline, CDR1 LNHDA and CDR2 SQIVND (reference sequence).

This sequence joins TRBV11-2 and TRBJ1-5; 12 bases are a match to TRBD1. The V segment lost 5 bases and the J segment 2 bases; nucleotides outside the gene matches: 7. Per the germline V gene, CDR1 is SGHAT and CDR2 is FQNNGV. There are 17 residues in the CDR3. CDR3 sequence (DNA): TGTGCCAGCAGCCTCGGGACAGGGGGCTATGGCAATCAGCCCCAGCATTTT. Residues: CASSLGTGGYGNQPQHF.

The rearrangement links TRBV6-5 to TRBJ1-1; D gene ambiguous. This CDR3 is built from 13 residues. The V and J ends lost 6 bases and 3 bases respectively, with 11 bases between them. Germline loops: CDR1 MNHEY, CDR2 SVGAGI. CDR3 sequence reads: CASSKAGDTEAFF. The DNA of the CDR3 is TGTGCCAGCAGCAAAGCAGGTGACACTGAAGCTTTCTTT.

This clone appeared many times. Additional DNA sequences in this sample encode the identical CDR3. For the CDR3, the DNA is TGCGCCAGCAGCCTAGGACAGGGCGGCTATGGCTACACCTTC. Translating it yields CASSLGQGGYGYTF. The chain is built from TRBV5-1 and TRBJ1-2; TRBD1 agrees at 8 bases. Trimming at V came to 4 bases and at J to 4 bases, leaving 6 bases not matched to a gene. From germline, CDR1 is SGHRS and CDR2 YFSETQ. This CDR3 has 14 amino acids. The full variable domain, in which reference TRBV5-1 and TRBJ1-2 provide the parts outside the CDR3, is KAGVTQTPRYLIKTRGQQVTLSCSPISGHRSVSWYQQTPGQGLQFLFEYFSETQRNKGNFPGRFSGRQFSNSRSEMNVSTLELGDSALYLCASSLGQGGYGYTFGSGTRLTVV.

This clone was seen just once. Other DNA sequences in this sample translate to the same CDR3. V and J are TRBV5-1 and TRBJ1-1, with 7 bases matching TRBD1. The CDR3 extends over 14 amino acids. Germline V gene data show CDR1 as SGHRS and CDR2 as YFSETQ. V gave up 4 bases and J gave up 0 bases; unmatched junction bases: 3. CDR3 loop: CASSLQGMNTEAFF. DNA for the CDR3: TGCGCCAGCAGCCTACAGGGGATGAACACTGAAGCTTTCTTT. Full variable domain (outside the CDR3, taken from reference TRBV5-1 and TRBJ1-1): KAGVTQTPRYLIKTRGQQVTLSCSPISGHRSVSWYQQTPGQGLQFLFEYFSETQRNKGNFPGRFSGRQFSNSRSEMNVSTLELGDSALYLCASSLQGMNTEAFFGQGTRLTVV.

The rearrangement joins TRBV5-1 to TRBJ2-1; 12 bases fit TRBD2. The CDR3 covers 15 residues. Trimming removed 4 bases from V and 8 bases from J; junction bases left unmatched: 7. The germline gives CDR1 SGHRS, CDR2 YFSETQ. The CDR3 DNA follows: TGCGCCAGCAGCCTAGCGGGAGGGCCTTTCCATGAGCAGTTCTTC. Protein: CASSLAGGPFHEQFF.

V and J are TRBV10-3 and TRBJ1-3; 10 positions match TRBD1. J lost 1 base, V lost 0 bases, and 3 bases had no gene match. The germline gives CDR1 ENHRY, CDR2 SYGVKD. The CDR3 sequence is 17 residues long. In nucleotides, the CDR3 is TGTGCCATCAGTGAGTCGCGACAGGGGGCATCTGGAAACACCATATATTTT. Its protein is CAISESRQGASGNTIYF.

The chain employs TRBV7-2 and TRBJ2-5; 9 nucleotides agree with TRBD2. CDR1 and CDR2 from the germline V gene are SGHTA and FQGNSA. V lost 3 bases and J lost 2; bases outside the gene matches: 1. The CDR3 contains 14 residues. The CDR3 DNA is TGTGCCAGCAGCTTTAGCGGGGGTCAAGAGACCCAGTACTTC. It translates to CASSFSGGQETQYF.

The V call is TRBV5-4, the J call TRBJ1-3; 7 nucleotides line up with TRBD1. Looked up from germline, CDR1 is SGHNT and CDR2 is YYREEE (reference sequence). Trimming cost V 1 base and J 2 bases; bases outside gene matches: 3. The CDR3 has 15 residues. This chain's CDR3 is CASSLTGDAGNTIYF. The CDR3 nucleotides are TGTGCCAGCAGCTTGACAGGGGACGCTGGAAACACCATATATTTT.

The chain combines TRBV25-1 with TRBJ1-1; the D gene is possibly TRBD1 (5 bases). V was pared by 2 bases and J by 3 bases, with 10 bases between. From germline, CDR1 is MGHDK and CDR2 SYGVNS. This CDR3 has 14 residues. The CDR3 is CASSEQGGHTEAFF. Written as DNA, the CDR3 is TGTGCCAGCAGTGAACAGGGAGGTCACACTGAAGCTTTCTTT.

This sequence joins TRBV7-6 and TRBJ2-7; TRBD1 agrees at 12 bases. CDR3 length: 18 amino acids. Germline CDR1 and CDR2: SGHVS and FNYEAQ. Germline trimming cut 0 bases from V and 6 bases from J; bases unmatched to any gene: 12. The CDR3 DNA follows: TGTGCCAGCAGCTTAGCGGGGTTCGGGACAGGGGGCACGGGCGAGCAGTACTTC. Encoded protein: CASSLAGFGTGGTGEQYF.

The chain combines TRBV5-6 with TRBJ1-2; the D gene is possibly TRBD1 (6 bases). The germline V gene has CDR1 SGHDT and CDR2 YYEEEE. CDR3 length: 19 amino acids. The V and J ends lost 1 base and 4 bases respectively, with 26 bases between them. The CDR3 region has the DNA TGTGCCAGCAGCTTGCAAGCAGGGGATAAAGTTACTTTAACCTATGGCTACACCTTC. Translation: CASSLQAGDKVTLTYGYTF.

This clone was recorded once. V is TRBV9 and J is TRBJ1-1, with D uncertain. Deletions cut 3 bases from V and 1 base from J, with 7 bases between. The CDR3 extends over 13 amino acids. Germline V CDR1 and CDR2: SGDLS, YYNGEE. The CDR3 loop reads CASSGERNTEAFF. Written as DNA, the CDR3 is TGTGCCAGCAGCGGAGAGAGGAACACTGAAGCTTTCTTT.

This rearrangement joins TRBV6-4 to TRBJ1-2, with a weak D call TRBD1 (5 bases). This CDR3 has 12 amino acids. Germline lookup yields CDR1 MRHNA and CDR2 SNTAGT. Trimming took off 10 bases at V and 2 bases at J, with 11 bases between the two ends. Here the CDR3 reads CATSQGNYGYTF. As DNA, the CDR3 is TGTGCCACCTCCCAGGGAAACTATGGCTACACCTTC.

CDR3 DNA sequence: TGTGCCAGCAACGGGGGGCCTTCAACAGACTATGGCTACACCTTC. Protein: CASNGGPSTDYGYTF. The genes are TRBV28 and TRBJ1-2; weak D call: TRBD1 (6 bases). This CDR3 has 15 residues. Trimming pared 7 bases from V and 3 bases from J, leaving 18 bases between. The V gene's germline CDR1 is MDHEN and CDR2 SYDVKM.

This sequence joins TRBV9 and TRBJ2-3; D gene ambiguous. This CDR3 is built from 13 residues. Germline CDR1 and CDR2: SGDLS and YYNGEE. V was shortened by 3 bases and J by 0 bases, with 5 bases between the two germline ends. The CDR3 is CASSGASTDTQYF. In DNA, the CDR3 is TGTGCCAGCAGCGGTGCGAGCACAGATACGCAGTATTTT.

This rearrangement joins TRBV5-1 to TRBJ2-5; D is unresolved. The CDR3 spans 12 residues. Looked up from germline, CDR1 is SGHRS and CDR2 is YFSETQ. The V and J ends lost 4 bases and 5 bases respectively, with 9 bases between them. The CDR3 region is CASSLHEETQYF. CDR3 coding DNA: TGCGCCAGCAGCCTTCATGAGGAGACCCAGTACTTC. Filled out from reference TRBV5-1 and TRBJ2-5, the complete variable domain reads KAGVTQTPRYLIKTRGQQVTLSCSPISGHRSVSWYQQTPGQGLQFLFEYFSETQRNKGNFPGRFSGRQFSNSRSEMNVSTLELGDSALYLCASSLHEETQYFGPGTRLLVL.

The V gene is TRBV5-4, the J gene TRBJ1-4, with D perhaps TRBD1 (6 bases). Germline V gene sequence: CDR1 SGHNT, CDR2 YYREEE (reference sequence). Trimming removed 2 bases from V and 7 bases from J, with 18 bases in between. The CDR3 contains 16 residues. The CDR3 spells CASSLGMQGPGEKLFF. In nucleotides, the CDR3 is TGTGCCAGCAGCTTAGGAATGCAGGGGCCTGGTGAAAAACTGTTTTTT.

The chain employs TRBV7-8 and TRBJ2-2; 11 nucleotides agree with TRBD2. With 1 base clipped from V and 2 bases from J, the junction kept 3 bases outside the gene matches. In germline, CDR1 is SGHVS, CDR2 FQNEAQ. The CDR3 loop spans 17 amino acids. In DNA form, the CDR3 reads TGTGCCAGCAGCTTAGGTAGCGGGAGGGAAAACACCGGGGAGCTGTTTTTT. Translation: CASSLGSGRENTGELFF.

The CDR3: CASSTRTGGTYNEQFF. The DNA of the CDR3 is TGTGCCAGCAGTACGCGGACAGGGGGGACCTACAATGAGCAGTTCTTC. The gene calls are TRBV27 and TRBJ2-1; TRBD1 matches 10 bases. The germline CDR1 and CDR2 sequences are MNHEY and SMNVEV (reference sequence). Losses at the gene ends were 5 bases for V and 2 bases for J; bases not matched to a gene: 6. This CDR3 region has 16 residues.

In nucleotides, the CDR3 is TGTGCCAGCAGCTTAGGGCTAGCGGGAGGAGAGCAGTACTTC. The encoded protein is CASSLGLAGGEQYF. The chain employs TRBV11-3 and TRBJ2-7; 11 bases fit TRBD2. Germline CDR1 is SGHNT and CDR2 is YENEEA. The CDR3 consists of 14 residues. J was trimmed by 7 bases and V by 1 base; bases with no gene match: 3.

The chain employs TRBV7-3 and TRBJ1-1; D possibly corresponds to TRBD1 (5 bases). The germline V gene encodes CDR1 SGHTA and CDR2 FQGTGA. V dropped 2 bases and J dropped 3 bases, with 10 bases sitting between them. This CDR3 contains 14 residues. CDR3: CASSLSGRDTEAFF. The CDR3 bases are TGTGCCAGCAGCTTATCAGGGCGCGACACTGAAGCTTTCTTT. Supplemented by reference TRBV7-3 and TRBJ1-1, the full variable domain reads GAGVSQTPSNKVTEKGKYVELRCDPISGHTALYWYRQSLGQGPEFLIYFQGTGAADDSGLPNDRFFAVRPEGSVSTLKIQRTERGDSAVYLCASSLSGRDTEAFFGQGTRLTVV.

V gene TRBV6-5 combines with J gene TRBJ1-2; D ambiguous. V was trimmed by 5 bases and J by 8 bases, leaving 12 bases between them. Germline CDR1 reads MNHEY; CDR2 reads SVGAGI. The CDR3 contains 12 residues. Written as DNA, the CDR3 is TGTGCCAGCAGTCACCCCACTGTGGGCTACACCTTC. It encodes CASSHPTVGYTF.

The V and J genes are TRBV11-2 and TRBJ2-2, with D unresolved. The CDR3 extends over 16 amino acids. V shed 0 bases and J shed 2 bases, with 10 bases lying between them. Per germline, CDR1 SGHAT and CDR2 FQNNGV. The CDR3 reads CASSLEPGINTGELFF. As DNA, the CDR3 is TGTGCCAGCAGCTTAGAGCCGGGTATTAACACCGGGGAGCTGTTTTTT. Based on the CDR3 plus reference TRBV11-2 and TRBJ2-2, the full variable domain is EAGVAQSPRYKIIEKRQSVAFWCNPISGHATLYWYQQILGQGPKLLIQFQNNGVVDDSQLPKDRFSAERLKGVDSTLKIQPAKLEDSAVYLCASSLEPGINTGELFFGEGSRLTVL.

The chain links TRBV27 to TRBJ2-7; a weak D match, TRBD1 (6 bases). V lost 3 bases and J 3 bases, leaving 15 bases between the germline ends. Per germline, CDR1 MNHEY and CDR2 SMNVEV (reference sequence). This CDR3 is 15 amino acids long. DNA for the CDR3: TGTGCCAGCAGTTTTCGGGCAGGGGCCTACTACGAGCAGTACTTC. It is translated as CASSFRAGAYYEQYF.